The 3 T cell receptor beta chains below all came from one sample that was sequenced in a study of T-cell memory formation after mild COVID-19. Each CDR3 protein gets one entry after TCRdb re-called the 5' RACE reads with MiXCR. This sample has about 470,000 distinct CDR3 sequences; 18% occur once, and the top ten carry roughly 12%. Sequenced sample: PBMCs or a T cell subset sorted from them (not recorded which). The receptors derive from an adult woman who had mild COVID-19 (a few samples of this study predate the infection). Cell type and time point are not known.

This clonotype was seen a few times. The gene calls are TRBV30 and TRBJ2-7, with no clear D. The ends were cut back, 4 bases at V and 4 bases at J, with 8 bases in the middle. Germline lookup yields CDR1 GTSNPN and CDR2 SVGIG (reference sequence). The CDR3 consists of 11 residues. Here the CDR3 DNA reads TGTGCCTGGACATCCGCTTACGAGCAGTACTTC. Translated: CAWTSAYEQYF.

This clonotype was detected only a few times. The rearrangement links TRBV27 to TRBJ2-3; D may match TRBD1 or TRBD2 (5 bases each). Trimming shortened V by 5 bases and J by 6 bases, and 12 bases separated the two germline ends. The CDR3 is 13 residues long. Germline values: CDR1 MNHEY, CDR2 SMNVEV (reference sequence). CDR3 DNA: TGTGCCAGCAGTCAGTTTTGGGGGGATACGCAGTATTTT. It is translated as CASSQFWGDTQYF.

There are a few counts of this clonotype. This chain connects TRBV9 to TRBJ2-5; D unclear. The CDR3 contains 15 residues. Trimming pared 0 bases from V and 1 base from J, leaving 10 bases between. Germline CDR1 is SGDLS and CDR2 is YYNGEE. As DNA, the CDR3 is TGTGCCAGCAGCGTAGGACCGACTCCCCAAGAGACCCAGTACTTC. Its translation is CASSVGPTPQETQYF. The full variable domain, in which reference TRBV9 and TRBJ2-5 provide the parts outside the CDR3, is DSGVTQTPKHLITATGQRVTLRCSPRSGDLSVYWYQQSLDQGLQFLIQYYNGEERAKGNILERFSAQQFPDLHSELNLSSLELGDSALYFCASSVGPTPQETQYFGPGTRLLVL.